Detailed here is one TCR beta chain. Its antigen is unidentified. The sample comes from a study of identical twins. Whole-study results and caveats: Rather than following the same donors, the conclusions depended on cross-sectional statistical analysis. Fewer insertions marked abundant cord blood beta clonotypes; young adult naive trended weakly, memory not at all. Beta out-of-frame twin sharing showed a weaker excess.

CDR1 and CDR2 (germline): MNHNS, SASEGT. There are 18 residues in the CDR3. Between the trimmed V and J ends, which lost 2 bases and 0 bases, there was a span of 17 bases. TCRdb redid the calling of the 5' RACE reads with MiXCR, one entry per CDR3 protein. The table includes about 810,000 distinct CDR3 sequences, 9% to 15% detected once. The sample was also linked to a second study, of yellow fever vaccine responses in identical twins. That report notes: After vaccination, twins' T cell response reportedly seemed partly convergent, partly personalized.

This clonotype was obtained from a young woman in good health. The specimen was PBMCs. This rearrangement joins TRBV6-1 to TRBJ1-5, with D possibly being TRBD1 (5 bases). For the CDR3, the DNA is TGTGCCAGCAGTGAACCCCCCGCCAGGGAGTATAGCAATCAGCCCCAGCATTTT. Translating gives CASSEPPAREYSNQPQHF.